This is a list of T cell receptor beta chains from one sample in a study of blood T cell repertoires in COVID-19. Some clones are missing from TCRdb's copy, which holds only in-frame ones; the method was immunoSEQ multiplex PCR. The sample includes more than 200,000 clones, approximately 90% of them seen just once. Sequencing used peripheral blood. The receptor set was obtained from a woman between 40 and 50 years old who had recovered from COVID-19. Both conserved end residues are part of each CDR3. The D gene is left open where the match is weak.

TRBV7-9,TRBD2,TRBJ2-4,TGTGCCAGCAGCTTAGCGATGGGCGGGGGGGCAGGCAAAAACATTCAGTACTTC,CASSLAMGGGAGKNIQYF
TRBV11-2,NA,TRBJ1-2,TGTGCCAGCAGCCTAGGGGGGGGCGCACACTATGGCTACACCTTC,CASSLGGGAHYGYTF
TRBV24-1,TRBD1,TRBJ2-7,TGTGCCACCAGTGATTTTCCGACAGGGGACGAGCAGTACTTC,CATSDFPTGDEQYF
TRBV15,NA,TRBJ1-3,TGTGCCACCAGCAGAGACGGGGGAACTGGAAACACCATATATTTT,CATSRDGGTGNTIYF
TRBV19,TRBD1,TRBJ2-7,TGTGCCAGTAGTACCTACGGGACAGGGGAGTACGAGCAGTACTTC,CASSTYGTGEYEQYF
TRBV27,TRBD1,TRBJ1-6,TGTGCCAGCAGTTTAAGACAGGGGGGTTCACCCCTCCACTTT,CASSLRQGGSPLHF
TRBV19,TRBD1,TRBJ2-5,TGTGCCAGTAGTATCCCTCAGACAGGGGGCGAGACCCAGTACTTC,CASSIPQTGGETQYF
TRBV6-5,TRBD1,TRBJ1-5,TGTGCCAGCATCCGGGACGGGACAGAAAATCAGCCCCAGCATTTT,CASIRDGTENQPQHF
TRBV1,NA,TRBJ1-6,TGCACCAGCCACTATGAGGCTCGTTCACCCCTCCACTTT,CTSHYEARSPLHF
TRBV3-1/TRBV3-2,NA,TRBJ2-4,TGTGCCAGCAGCCAGTCGACAGCCCAGGGGAGCATTCAGTACTTC,CASSQSTAQGSIQYF
TRBV7-9,TRBD2,TRBJ2-4,TGTGCCAGCAGCTTGACTAGCGGGGGGGCCAACATTCAGTACTTC,CASSLTSGGANIQYF
TRBV6-5,TRBD1,TRBJ1-2,TGTGCATTAAGACGAATGGGACAGGACTATGGCTACACCTTC,CALRRMGQDYGYTF
TRBV7-8,NA,TRBJ2-7,TGTGCCAGCAGCTTAGCAGTCACCTCAGCCTACGAGCAGTACTTC,CASSLAVTSAYEQYF
TRBV4-3,NA,TRBJ2-1,TGCGCCAGCAGCCAAGAGAGAGCGACAGCCCGAAAAAGCTACAATGAGCAGTTCTTC,CASSQERATARKSYNEQFF
TRBV15,TRBD1,TRBJ1-3,TGTGCCACCAGCAGAGGACCGGGACAGGAATACTCTGGAAACACCATATATTTT,CATSRGPGQEYSGNTIYF
TRBV5-5,TRBD1,TRBJ2-7,TGTGCCAGCAGCTCTGGGGACAGGTCCCGCTCCTACGAGCAGTACTTC,CASSSGDRSRSYEQYF
TRBV2,TRBD1,TRBJ2-2,TGTGCCAGCAGGACAGGGGTGAACACCGGGGAGCTGTTTTTT,CASRTGVNTGELFF
TRBV4-2,NA,TRBJ1-3,TGTGCCAGCAGCCAAGACAGGGCGGTGGCTGGAAACACCATATATTTT,CASSQDRAVAGNTIYF
TRBV5-4,NA,TRBJ1-2,TGTGCCAGCAGCTTGGCCAGCGACTATGGCTACACCTTC,CASSLASDYGYTF
TRBV28,NA,TRBJ1-5,TGTGCCAGCAGCTCCCCGGCGGGGGTTGCGAGCAATCAGCCCCAGCATTTT,CASSSPAGVASNQPQHF
TRBV10-2,NA,TRBJ2-7,TGCGCCAGCAGAGGGGGGGGCCACGAGCAGTACTTC,CASRGGGHEQYF